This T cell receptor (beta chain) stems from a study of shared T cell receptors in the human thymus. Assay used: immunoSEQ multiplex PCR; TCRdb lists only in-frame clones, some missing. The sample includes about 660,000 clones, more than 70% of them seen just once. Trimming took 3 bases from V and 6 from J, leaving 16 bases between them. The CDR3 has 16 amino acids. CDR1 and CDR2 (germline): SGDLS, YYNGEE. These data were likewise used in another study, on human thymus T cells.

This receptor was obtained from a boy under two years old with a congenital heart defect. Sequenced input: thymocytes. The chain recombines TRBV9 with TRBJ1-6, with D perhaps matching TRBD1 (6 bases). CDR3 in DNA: TGTGCCAGCAGCGCTCCCCGGGACACAACTAATTCACCCCTCCACTTT. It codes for CASSAPRDTTNSPLHF.